This TCR beta chain came from a study of T cell repertoires in urothelial bladder cancer. In the study overall: The approximately twelve resected lesions were three cT0, three cTa, three cT1 and three cT2 or greater.

Clones were sequenced by immunoSEQ multiplex PCR, and TCRdb holds only the in-frame ones, with some missing. The table records 8,500 to 13,000 clones, roughly two thirds of them present only once. Study-level findings and limits: One T-cell clone reached up to roughly 17% of carcinoma infiltrating lymphocytes. Median T cells were roughly 5,500 in carcinoma and approximately 25,000 in benign specimens. Infiltrating lymphocytes: median roughly 2.2% in carcinoma versus about 11% in benign specimens.

The CDR3 sequence is 13 residues long. Looked up from germline, CDR1 is MGHDK and CDR2 is SYGVNS. Trimming removed 1 base from V and 5 bases from J, with 9 bases in between. On this clone itself: Its specificity is not known.

Sequenced sample: tumor-infiltrating cells from bladder cancer. This chain connects TRBV25-1 to TRBJ2-7; D is undetermined. The receptor was derived from a human donor with a benign inflammatory bladder lesion. The CDR3 sequence is CASSELWQDEQYF. DNA of the CDR3: TGTGCCAGCAGTGAATTATGGCAGGACGAGCAGTACTTC.